Listed below are T cell receptor beta chains from one sample, sequenced in a study of shared clonotypes between healthy human individuals. Repertoires were generated with immunoSEQ multiplex PCR, while TCRdb's copy carries only in-frame clones and drops some. Of about 510,000 clones in the sample, 90% to 97% were seen once. The source material was naive CD4+ T cells sorted from blood. These TCRs come from a woman in her 30s in good health. CDR3s include the opening cysteine and the closing phenylalanine or tryptophan. The D gene is left open where the match is weak. Some rows mark clone size as missing; the rest say once, few, many or name a class of expanded clone.

CDR3 length | J gene | V gene | clone size | D gene | CDR3 protein | CDR3 DNA
14 | TRBJ2-7 | TRBV28 | NA | NA | CASTVGRASYEQYF | TGTGCCAGCACCGTGGGGCGGGCCTCCTACGAGCAGTACTTC
13 | TRBJ1-2 | TRBV5-6 | NA | NA | CASRRGGFDGYTF | TGTGCCAGCAGAAGGGGGGGCTTCGATGGCTACACCTTC
14 | TRBJ2-5 | TRBV6-1 | NA | NA | CASSDQAPQETQYF | TGTGCCAGCAGTGACCAAGCTCCTCAAGAGACCCAGTACTTC
14 | TRBJ2-4 | TRBV6-1 | NA | TRBD2 | CASRGTSGFGIQYF | TGTGCCAGCAGGGGGACTAGCGGTTTCGGCATTCAGTACTTC
13 | TRBJ2-5 | TRBV2 | NA | NA | CASSMQYQETQYF | TGTGCCAGCAGTATGCAGTACCAAGAGACCCAGTACTTC
13 | TRBJ1-1 | TRBV18 | NA | TRBD1 | CASSQGARTEAFF | TGTGCCAGCTCACAGGGGGCTCGGACTGAAGCTTTCTTT
13 | TRBJ1-1 | TRBV2 | NA | TRBD1 | CASSVTGETEAFF | TGTGCCAGCAGTGTGACAGGGGAGACTGAAGCTTTCTTT
17 | TRBJ2-5 | TRBV29-1 | NA | TRBD2 | CSVSPMIGSGFQETQYF | TGCAGCGTTTCCCCCATGATAGGTAGCGGGTTTCAAGAGACCCAGTACTTC
18 | TRBJ1-1 | TRBV5-1 | NA | NA | CASSLMARAVLMNTEAFF | TGCGCCAGCAGCTTGATGGCCCGCGCAGTCTTAATGAACACTGAAGCTTTCTTT
14 | TRBJ2-7 | TRBV19 | NA | TRBD2 | CASSELAGAYEQYF | TGTGCCAGTAGCGAACTAGCGGGGGCCTACGAGCAGTACTTC
16 | TRBJ2-2 | TRBV7-9 | NA | TRBD2 | CASPHPASGMAGELFF | TGTGCCAGCCCCCACCCGGCTAGCGGGATGGCCGGGGAGCTGTTTTTT
13 | TRBJ1-2 | TRBV7-2 | NA | NA | CASSFPQLYGYTF | TGTGCCAGCAGCTTTCCACAGCTCTATGGCTACACCTTC
13 | TRBJ2-7 | TRBV9 | NA | TRBD1 | CASSISGGSEQYF | TGTGCCAGCAGCATATCAGGGGGCAGCGAGCAGTACTTC
15 | TRBJ1-1 | TRBV6-1 | NA | NA | CASSEGRGSPAEAFF | TGTGCCAGCAGTGAAGGACGGGGGTCACCGGCTGAAGCTTTCTTT
13 | TRBJ2-6 | TRBV9 | once | NA | CASRSSGANVLTF | TGTGCCAGCAGAAGCTCAGGGGCCAACGTCCTGACTTTC
15 | TRBJ2-7 | TRBV6-4 | NA | NA | CASSDESHRPYEQYF | TGTGCCAGCAGTGACGAGTCCCACCGCCCTTACGAGCAGTACTTC
10 | TRBJ2-1 | TRBV20-1 | NA | NA | CSASRREQFF | TGCAGTGCTTCTAGGAGGGAGCAGTTCTTC
12 | TRBJ2-1 | TRBV29-1 | NA | NA | CSVDSRGVEQFF | TGCAGCGTTGACTCCCGGGGCGTTGAGCAGTTCTTC
14 | TRBJ2-5 | TRBV5-4 | NA | TRBD2 | CASSRGLAQETQYF | TGTGCCAGCAGCAGGGGACTAGCCCAAGAGACCCAGTACTTC
15 | TRBJ1-1 | TRBV28 | NA | NA | CASSLMQGSNTEAFF | TGTGCCAGCAGTTTAATGCAGGGTTCCAACACTGAAGCTTTCTTT
15 | TRBJ2-2 | TRBV2 | once | NA | CASSVGGLRTGELFF | TGTGCCAGCAGTGTCGGGGGATTGAGAACCGGGGAGCTGTTTTTT
18 | TRBJ1-5 | TRBV11-2 | NA | NA | CASSPRSGDDYSNQPQHF | TGTGCCAGCAGCCCCCGGTCAGGGGACGACTATAGCAATCAGCCCCAGCATTTT
14 | TRBJ1-3 | TRBV2 | NA | NA | CATAGSLSGNTIYF | TGTGCCACCGCCGGGTCCCTCTCTGGAAACACCATATATTTT
15 | TRBJ1-2 | TRBV9 | NA | TRBD1 | CASSVRTGGVYGYTF | TGTGCCAGCAGCGTCAGGACAGGGGGTGTCTATGGCTACACCTTC
15 | TRBJ1-1 | TRBV27 | NA | NA | CASSLSGTSGSGAFF | TGTGCCAGCAGTTTATCGGGTACCTCAGGGTCAGGGGCTTTCTTT
15 | TRBJ2-1 | TRBV7-2 | NA | NA | CASSTTMGPDNEQFF | TGTGCCAGCAGCACTACAATGGGACCCGACAATGAGCAGTTCTTC
13 | TRBJ1-1 | TRBV7-9 | NA | NA | CASSIIGGTEAFF | TGTGCCAGCAGCATAATCGGTGGCACTGAAGCTTTCTTT